The count of the clone carrying this TCR beta chain is one. Its antigen is currently unknown. This CDR3 has 13 residues. With 1 base removed from V and 3 bases from J, the gap between germline ends came to 7 bases. The germline V gene encodes CDR1 MRHNA and CDR2 SNTAGT. This sample is drawn from a study of shared clonotypes between healthy human individuals. Findings of the study overall: Non-shared clonotypes were found to have lower generation probabilities than the clonotypes that were shared by all four of the sorted-subset donors. When naive CD4 clonotypes were compared across a handful of donors, approximately 4.9% were shared.

For every subset, genomic DNA was evenly distributed across several immunoSEQ plates. Assay: immunoSEQ multiplex PCR; the TCRdb copy retains only in-frame clones and omits some. The repertoire includes some 2.3 million clones, 93% of them detected once, and under 0.45% sits in the top ten. Splitting of CD4+ cells produced CD45RA+ naive and CD45RA-negative memory subsets. The V and J genes are TRBV6-4 and TRBJ2-7; D is possibly TRBD2 (6 bases). The TCR comes from a man younger than 35 in good health. Some clones in this sample may be carry-over from other donors' samples. The sequenced sample consisted of naive CD4+ T cells from PBMCs. Subset: CD45RA+ positively selected. The chain's CDR3 is CASSDLRDYEQYF. CDR3 DNA sequence: TGTGCCAGCAGTGACTTGCGGGACTACGAGCAGTACTTC.